These T cell receptor beta chains were read from a single sample in a study of Ad26.COV2.S vaccination and SARS-CoV-2 variants. Method: immunoSEQ multiplex PCR; TCRdb's copy keeps in-frame clones and lacks some. The sample carries over 400,000 clones, about 92% recorded once. Material: peripheral blood, obtained in a trial of Ad26.COV2.S vaccine versus placebo. These receptors all come from a person aged 18-60 years who received the Ad26.COV2.S COVID-19 vaccine or a placebo. CDR3s include the opening cysteine and the closing phenylalanine or tryptophan. The order of the fields is D gene, V gene, J gene, clone size, CDR3 length, CDR3 protein, CDR3 DNA. D genes are given only for firm matches. Expanded clones get a size class; other rows say once, few or many, or leave the size out.

.	TRBV7-2	TRBJ2-5	.	15	CASSLGSRGIETQYF	TGTGCCAGCAGCTTAGGTTCGAGGGGGATAGAGACCCAGTACTTC
TRBD1	TRBV7-6	TRBJ2-7	.	14	CASSSPGQGHEQYF	TGTGCCAGCAGCTCCCCGGGACAGGGCCACGAGCAGTACTTC
.	TRBV11-3	TRBJ2-3	.	14	CASSFGGSTDTQYF	TGTGCCAGCAGCTTCGGGGGTAGCACAGATACGCAGTATTTT
TRBD1	TRBV14	TRBJ2-3	.	16	CASSQRTGVGTDTQYF	TGTGCCAGCAGCCAGAGGACAGGGGTTGGCACAGATACGCAGTATTTT
.	TRBV2	TRBJ1-3	.	15	CASRPRGSSGNTIYF	TGTGCCAGCCGACCAAGGGGCAGCTCTGGAAACACCATATATTTT
.	TRBV4-1	TRBJ1-2	.	13	CASSQVWAQDYTF	TGCGCCAGCAGCCAAGTCTGGGCGCAGGACTACACCTTC
.	TRBV9	TRBJ1-1	.	14	CASSAETVREEAFF	TGTGCCAGCAGCGCCGAGACGGTCAGGGAGGAAGCTTTCTTT
TRBD1	TRBV6-6	TRBJ1-3	once	15	CASRSGTGGGNTIYF	TGTGCCAGCAGGTCCGGGACAGGGGGCGGAAACACCATATATTTT
.	TRBV23-1	TRBJ1-6	few	20	CATQHRQEIDTRGDNSPLHF	TGCGCCACCCAGCACCGACAGGAAATCGACACCCGGGGGGATAATTCACCCCTCCACTTT
TRBD1	TRBV12-3/TRBV12-4	TRBJ1-3	.	13	CASNWTGGNTIYF	TGTGCCAGCAACTGGACAGGAGGAAACACCATATATTTT
TRBD1	TRBV27	TRBJ1-6	.	16	CASSTGQGLRNSPLHF	TGTGCCAGCAGTACGGGACAGGGGCTTCGTAATTCACCCCTCCACTTT
.	TRBV19	TRBJ1-5	.	20	CASSISVLGPGLDSNQPQHF	TGTGCCAGTAGTATATCGGTTCTCGGGCCAGGCTTAGATAGCAATCAGCCCCAGCATTTT
.	TRBV3-1/TRBV3-2	TRBJ1-6	.	17	CASSQALTGLYNSPLHF	TGTGCCAGCAGCCAAGCACTAACGGGGTTGTATAATTCACCCCTCCACTTT
TRBD1	TRBV7-9	TRBJ1-1	.	17	CASIRGQFYDSLTEAFF	TGTGCCAGCATCAGGGGGCAATTCTATGATTCCCTCACTGAAGCTTTCTTT
.	TRBV9	TRBJ2-7	.	15	CASSVAPGSSYEQYF	TGTGCCAGCAGCGTAGCCCCAGGGAGCTCCTACGAGCAGTACTTC
.	TRBV4-1	TRBJ1-5	.	13	CASSQASNQPQHF	TGCGCCAGCAGCCAAGCCAGCAATCAGCCCCAGCATTTT
TRBD1	TRBV9	TRBJ1-1	.	17	CASSVGGTGGPSTEAFF	TGTGCCAGCAGCGTAGGGGGGACAGGGGGTCCCTCCACTGAAGCTTTCTTT
.	TRBV25-1	TRBJ2-7	.	14	CASGRWGKGSEQYF	TGTGCCAGCGGACGATGGGGAAAGGGGTCCGAGCAGTACTTC
.	TRBV4-1	TRBJ2-1	once	15	CASSTAQDSYNEQFF	TGCGCCAGCAGTACCGCACAGGACTCCTACAATGAGCAGTTCTTC
.	TRBV30	TRBJ2-4	.	15	CAWDGPDRAKNIQYF	TGTGCCTGGGACGGACCAGACCGGGCCAAAAACATTCAGTACTTC
.	TRBV6-5	TRBJ1-1	once	12	CASSYSQGEAFF	TGTGCCAGCAGTTACTCTCAGGGGGAAGCTTTCTTT
TRBD1	TRBV30	TRBJ1-4	.	13	CAWTTGYNEKLFF	TGTGCCTGGACGACAGGGTATAATGAAAAACTGTTTTTT
.	TRBV25-1	TRBJ2-3	.	13	CASSEWVTDTQYF	TGTGCCAGCAGTGAATGGGTCACAGATACGCAGTATTTT
TRBD1	TRBV3-1/TRBV3-2	TRBJ1-5	.	15	CASSRQGEVGQPQHF	TGTGCCAGCAGCCGACAGGGGGAGGTCGGTCAGCCCCAGCATTTT
.	TRBV5-1	TRBJ2-1	.	16	CASSLAVLSSYNEQFF	TGCGCCAGCAGCTTGGCCGTTCTTAGCTCCTACAATGAGCAGTTCTTC
.	TRBV4-1	TRBJ1-1	once	14	CASSQKPWGTEAFF	TGCGCCAGCAGCCAGAAGCCGTGGGGGACTGAAGCTTTCTTT
.	TRBV7-9	TRBJ1-2	once	13	CASTTAGNYGYTF	TGTGCCAGCACTACGGCAGGAAACTATGGCTACACCTTC
TRBD1	TRBV9	TRBJ1-6	.	14	CASSVRQGNSPLHF	TGTGCCAGCAGCGTACGACAGGGGAATTCACCCCTCCACTTT
.	TRBV18	TRBJ2-7	.	12	CASSPEGSEQYF	TGTGCCAGCTCACCGGAGGGGTCCGAGCAGTACTTC
.	TRBV11-3	TRBJ2-5	once	15	CASSLEGVSQETQYF	TGTGCCAGCAGCTTAGAAGGTGTTTCCCAAGAGACCCAGTACTTC
.	TRBV4-1	TRBJ2-6	.	17	CASSQEHQKSGANVLTF	TGCGCCAGCAGCCAAGAACACCAGAAATCTGGGGCCAACGTCCTGACTTTC
.	TRBV19	TRBJ1-1	.	17	CASSENREDLRNTEAFF	TGTGCCAGTAGTGAAAACCGAGAAGACTTGAGGAACACTGAAGCTTTCTTT
TRBD1	TRBV28	TRBJ1-6	.	15	CASSSPTGGLSPLHF	TGTGCCAGCAGTTCTCCGACAGGGGGTCTTTCACCCCTCCACTTT
TRBD1	TRBV2	TRBJ1-5	.	15	CASSKRQGSPQPQHF	TGTGCCAGCAGTAAGAGACAGGGCTCCCCTCAGCCCCAGCATTTT
.	TRBV2	TRBJ1-5	.	14	CASSEEAGVQPQHF	TGTGCCAGCAGTGAAGAGGCAGGGGTTCAGCCCCAGCATTTT
.	TRBV7-2	TRBJ1-1	.	14	CASSLTKPGTEAFF	TGTGCCAGCAGCTTAACGAAACCCGGGACAGAAGCTTTCTTT
TRBD2	TRBV29-1	TRBJ2-5	.	12	CSVDASGETQYF	TGCAGCGTTGACGCTAGCGGAGAGACCCAGTACTTC
.	TRBV10-3	TRBJ2-7	.	13	CAISDLATYEQYF	TGTGCCATCAGTGATTTGGCGACCTACGAGCAGTACTTC
TRBD1	TRBV2	TRBJ2-1	.	14	CASKLDRGYNEQFF	TGTGCCAGCAAGCTGGACAGGGGATACAATGAGCAGTTCTTC
TRBD1	TRBV6-5	TRBJ1-4	.	14	CASNTGATNEKLFF	TGTGCCAGCAATACAGGGGCAACTAATGAAAAACTGTTTTTT
.	TRBV5-5	TRBJ2-1	.	15	CASSLEGNSYNEQFF	TGTGCCAGCAGCTTGGAGGGAAACTCCTACAATGAGCAGTTCTTC
TRBD1	TRBV5-1	TRBJ2-5	.	14	CASSFTGGRETQYF	TGCGCCAGCAGCTTCACAGGGGGTCGGGAGACCCAGTACTTC
.	TRBV7-9	TRBJ1-1	.	15	CASSLLFGVRGEAFF	TGTGCCAGCAGCTTATTGTTCGGTGTACGGGGTGAAGCTTTCTTT
TRBD1	TRBV2	TRBJ1-6	few	14	CASSERTGTSPLHF	TGTGCCAGCAGTGAAAGGACAGGGACTTCACCCCTCCACTTT
TRBD2	TRBV2	TRBJ2-5	.	17	CASSEARTSGGIETQYF	TGTGCCAGCAGTGAAGCCCGGACTAGCGGGGGGATAGAGACCCAGTACTTC
.	TRBV2	TRBJ1-4	.	16	CASSDLGHGNNEKLFF	TGTGCCAGCAGTGATTTAGGTCACGGGAATAATGAAAAACTGTTTTTT
.	TRBV7-4	TRBJ1-3	.	12	CASSLRGNTIYF	TGTGCCAGCAGCCTCCGTGGAAACACCATATATTTT
.	TRBV3-1/TRBV3-2	TRBJ1-4	.	18	CASSQDTGQGTTNEKLFF	TGTGCCAGCAGCCAAGATACGGGGCAAGGCACTACTAATGAAAAACTGTTTTTT
.	TRBV5-4	TRBJ2-3	.	13	CASRAPSTDTQYF	TGTGCCAGCAGGGCCCCTAGCACAGATACGCAGTATTTT
.	TRBV6-4	TRBJ2-1	few	16	CASSDKQGDASNEQFF	TGTGCCAGCAGTGACAAGCAGGGTGACGCGTCGAATGAGCAGTTCTTC
TRBD1	TRBV19	TRBJ1-4	.	14	CASSKGQNNEKLFF	TGTGCCAGTAGTAAGGGACAGAATAATGAAAAACTGTTTTTT
.	TRBV29-1	TRBJ1-1	.	15	CSVEPVWGANTEAFF	TGCAGCGTTGAACCGGTTTGGGGGGCGAACACTGAAGCTTTCTTT
TRBD2	TRBV7-2	TRBJ2-1	.	18	CASSLDLLAGSSYNEQFF	TGTGCCAGCAGCTTGGACTTACTAGCGGGGAGCTCCTACAATGAGCAGTTCTTC
TRBD1	TRBV23-1	TRBJ2-3	.	15	CASSQGTGEADTQYF	TGCGCCAGCAGTCAAGGGACAGGGGAGGCAGATACGCAGTATTTT
.	TRBV6-5	TRBJ1-5	.	15	CASSIRWAAGQPQHF	TGTGCCAGCAGTATCCGTTGGGCCGCGGGTCAGCCCCAGCATTTT
.	TRBV9	TRBJ2-2	.	14	CASSVGQGTGELFF	TGTGCCAGCAGCGTAGGGCAGGGGACCGGGGAGCTGTTTTTT
.	TRBV19	TRBJ2-7	.	11	CASSWDREQYF	TGTGCCAGTAGCTGGGATCGCGAGCAGTACTTC
.	TRBV11-2	TRBJ2-3	.	17	CASSSFSWGEGTDTQYF	TGTGCCAGCAGCTCCTTCAGTTGGGGAGAGGGCACAGATACGCAGTATTTT